The clone carrying this T cell receptor (beta chain) was seen only once. Antigen: not known. The data belong to a study of cytomegalovirus exposure and HLA in healthy donors. Study-wide points: No immune exposure information besides CMV serostatus was available.

This CDR3 is built from 13 residues. J lost 11 bases, V lost 2 bases, and 6 bases had no gene match. Germline V gene data show CDR1 as SEHNR and CDR2 as FQNEAQ (reference sequence). The PCR was carried out with 60 Vbeta primers and 13 Jbeta primers. Original handling: There were about 80 million unique TCR beta chains by a later count, and some 10 million of them were shared. The data were produced by immunoSEQ multiplex PCR, yet TCRdb's version contains in-frame clones alone and is incomplete. V, J and clone size reflect that table, while D and trimming were determined from the DNA. The sample has some 200,000 clones; 75% to 90% are singletons.

Sequencing used PBMCs. This TCR was sampled from a boy aged 5-17 years in good health and CMV-seronegative. This sequence joins TRBV7-9 and TRBJ1-1; 9 nucleotides align to TRBD1. The CDR3 reads CASSLNRDRDAFF. Here the CDR3 DNA reads TGTGCCAGCAGCTTAAACCGGGACAGGGACGCTTTCTTT.